A selection of T cell receptor beta chains follows, all from one sample in a study of blood T cell repertoires in COVID-19. The assay was immunoSEQ multiplex PCR, and TCRdb's table has in-frame clones only and misses some. Seen here are hundreds of thousands of clones, roughly nine tenths observed once, and the top ten hold 2% to 2.5%. Sequenced material: peripheral blood. The receptors stem from a woman between 50 and 59 years old with acute or convalescent COVID-19. Each CDR3 is given with its conserved first and last residue. The D gene is left open where the match is weak. The listing skips clone size in some rows; elsewhere it reads once, few, many or a size class.

TRBJ1-5	TRBV6-5	NA	few	TGTGCCAGCAGTTACAACGGCCTAGGCAATCAGCCCCAGCATTTT	CASSYNGLGNQPQHF
TRBJ1-2	TRBV23-1	NA	NA	TGCGCCAGCAGTCAATCGTCTCTTGACTATGGCTACACCTTC	CASSQSSLDYGYTF
TRBJ2-2	TRBV7-7	NA	NA	TGTGCCAGCAGCCGCGACAGGAACACCGGGGAGCTGTTTTTT	CASSRDRNTGELFF
TRBJ2-1	TRBV11-3	NA	NA	TGTGCCAGCAGCTTAGTGGGCTCTCCCTCCTACAATGAGCAGTTCTTC	CASSLVGSPSYNEQFF
TRBJ2-5	TRBV24-1	NA	NA	TGTGCCACCAGTGATTCAGGGGACCAGGAGACCCAGTACTTC	CATSDSGDQETQYF
TRBJ1-1	TRBV10-3	NA	once	TGTGCCATCAGTGGTAAATCATCGGGGCAGGGAGGATTGACTGAAGCTTTCTTT	CAISGKSSGQGGLTEAFF
TRBJ2-1	TRBV18	NA	NA	TGTGCCAGCTCACCTGAGGTAGCCGTTTTTAATGAGCAGTTCTTC	CASSPEVAVFNEQFF
TRBJ2-2	TRBV10-2	NA	NA	TGCGCCAGCAGCGAGACTACCCCGGGCACCGGGGAGCTGTTTTTT	CASSETTPGTGELFF
TRBJ2-3	TRBV5-1	TRBD2	NA	TGCGCCAGTCAAGCGGGGGGGCCAAGCGCAGATACGCAGTATTTT	CASQAGGPSADTQYF
TRBJ2-1	TRBV11-2	TRBD2	NA	TGTGCCAGCATCCGAACTAGCGGGGGGCAACCCTCCTACAATGAGCAGTTCTTC	CASIRTSGGQPSYNEQFF
TRBJ2-1	TRBV7-2	NA	NA	TGTGCCAGCAGTTATTCTCCCACGGGGAACAATGAGCAGTTCTTC	CASSYSPTGNNEQFF
TRBJ1-1	TRBV5-1	NA	NA	TGCGCCAGCAGCTTAACTCTGAGTAACACTGAAGCTTTCTTT	CASSLTLSNTEAFF
TRBJ1-1	TRBV6-5	NA	NA	TGTGCCAGCAGGACACCAGGGAAGAACACTGAAGCTTTCTTT	CASRTPGKNTEAFF
TRBJ1-5	TRBV7-8	TRBD1	NA	TGTGCCAGCAGCTCCAGAACAGGGGGAGCCAATCAGCCCCAGCATTTT	CASSSRTGGANQPQHF
TRBJ2-5	TRBV12-3/TRBV12-4	NA	NA	TGTGCCAGCAGTTTAAACACGAAAGAGACCCAGTACTTC	CASSLNTKETQYF
TRBJ2-7	TRBV5-8	TRBD2	NA	TGTGCCAGCAGCTCTAGCGGGCTCCCGGCACTCGAGCAGTACTTC	CASSSSGLPALEQYF
TRBJ2-7	TRBV2	TRBD1	NA	TGTGCCAGCAGTGTAGGGACAGGCTCCTACGAGCAGTACTTC	CASSVGTGSYEQYF
TRBJ2-3	TRBV19	NA	NA	TGTGCCAGTCGTCCCCAAGCCGGAGGCACAGATACGCAGTATTTT	CASRPQAGGTDTQYF
TRBJ2-1	TRBV19	TRBD2	NA	TGTGCCAGTAGTCAGTATATCGGATCTAGCGGGGGCTACAATGAGCAGTTCTTC	CASSQYIGSSGGYNEQFF
TRBJ2-3	TRBV18	TRBD2	NA	TGTGCCAGCTCACCCCTCTTAGCGGGAGACTACACAGATACGCAGTATTTT	CASSPLLAGDYTDTQYF
TRBJ1-5	TRBV27	NA	NA	TGTGCCAGCAGTTTAAGCTGGACAAATCAGCCCCAGCATTTT	CASSLSWTNQPQHF
TRBJ2-7	TRBV7-2	TRBD2	NA	TGTGCCAGCAGCTTCGGGGGGTCCTACTACGAGCAGTACTTC	CASSFGGSYYEQYF
TRBJ2-3	TRBV7-3	TRBD2	NA	TGTGCCAGCAGCTTAGCGGGGGGGCCGGGCACAGATACGCAGTATTTT	CASSLAGGPGTDTQYF
TRBJ1-5	TRBV12-5	TRBD1	NA	TGTGCTAGTGGTTTGCTCTGGAGTGGACAGGGTAGTCATCAGCCCCAGCATTTT	CASGLLWSGQGSHQPQHF
TRBJ2-1	TRBV19	TRBD2	few	TGTGCCAGTAGGAAAACATGGACTAGCGGGACCAATGAGCAGTTCTTC	CASRKTWTSGTNEQFF
TRBJ1-2	TRBV21-1	NA	once	TGTGCCAGGCAACAGGGGAGCCCTAACTATGGCTACACCTTC	CARQQGSPNYGYTF
TRBJ2-2	TRBV5-1	TRBD2	NA	TGCGCCAGCAGCTTGGGACATAGCGGGGGCACCGGGGAGCTGTTTTTT	CASSLGHSGGTGELFF
TRBJ2-1	TRBV6-1	NA	NA	TGTGCCAGCAGTGAAGCACTAGTCGGTGAGCAGTTCTTC	CASSEALVGEQFF